The 14 T cell receptor beta chains in this list originate from one sample, sequenced in a study of blood T cell repertoires in COVID-19. Only in-frame clones appear in the TCRdb table, and some are missing; sequencing was by immunoSEQ multiplex PCR. Among 200,000 to 250,000 clones listed, 85% to 90% were seen once. Sequencing input: peripheral blood. These receptors all stem from a woman aged 50 to 60 with COVID-19, enrolled during active disease.

The chain employs TRBV24-1 and TRBJ1-1, with no clear D. The CDR3 has 14 residues. The germline V gene encodes CDR1 KGHDR and CDR2 SFDVKD. V was cut by 3 bases and J by 10 bases, with 17 bases left in between. CDR3 nucleotides: TGTGCCACCAGTGATCGCAAGTCTTGGCTTGGAGCTTTCTTT. As protein: CATSDRKSWLGAFF.

The CDR3 spells CASSLAHQQETQYF. For the CDR3, the DNA is TGTGCCAGCAGCTTAGCGCACCAGCAAGAGACCCAGTACTTC. The rearrangement joins TRBV7-8 to TRBJ2-5; D remains unclear. This CDR3 has 14 residues. The germline V and J ends were trimmed by 0 bases and 2 bases, with 7 bases remaining between them. The germline gives CDR1 SGHVS, CDR2 FQNEAQ. Supplemented by reference TRBV7-8 and TRBJ2-5, the full variable domain reads GAGVSQSPRYKVAKRGQDVALRCDPISGHVSLFWYQQALGQGPEFLTYFQNEAQLDKSGLPSDRFFAERPEGSVSTLKIQRTQQEDSAVYLCASSLAHQQETQYFGPGTRLLVL.

The chain carries TRBV4-2 and TRBJ2-5; TRBD2 matches at 14 bases. CDR1 and CDR2 from the germline V gene are LGHNA and YNFKEQ. Trimming took 1 base from V and 3 from J; bases not matched to a gene: 10. The CDR3 runs 19 residues. CDR3 nucleotide sequence: TGTGCCAGCAGCCAAGGGACTAGCGGGGGGACTGATAATAAAGAGACCCAGTACTTC. This gives the protein CASSQGTSGGTDNKETQYF.

This rearrangement joins TRBV4-1 to TRBJ1-2; D call uncertain. CDR1 is MGHRA and CDR2 is YSYEKL in the germline V gene. Trimming shortened V by 1 base and J by 2 bases, and 5 bases separated the two germline ends. The CDR3 loop spans 13 amino acids. CDR3 sequence: CASSQVGNYGYTF. For the CDR3, the DNA is TGCGCCAGCAGCCAAGTCGGGAACTATGGCTACACCTTC.

J is TRBJ2-7 and V is TRBV5-1; TRBD1 is a possible D gene (7 bases). The V gene lost 4 bases and the J gene lost 3 bases, with 17 bases spanning the gap. The CDR3 is made up of 15 amino acids. Germline CDR1 is SGHRS and CDR2 is YFSETQ. The CDR3 DNA reads as TGCGCCAGCAGCACCGGAGGGACAGTAAGCTACGAGCAGTACTTC. Translating gives CASSTGGTVSYEQYF.

V gene TRBV19 combines with J gene TRBJ1-2, with TRBD1 identical over 8 bases. This CDR3 spans 13 amino acids. Losses at the gene ends were 1 base for V and 14 bases for J; bases not matched to a gene: 9. Looked up from germline, CDR1 is LNHDA and CDR2 is SQIVND (reference sequence). The CDR3 region has the DNA TGTGCCAGTAGTATAGGGGGACAGGTGGACAGGACCTTC. It yields the protein CASSIGGQVDRTF.

This clone has more than one count but fewer than ten. The chain couples TRBV12-5 to TRBJ1-5; no clear D. This CDR3 region has 14 residues. Trimming pared 2 bases from V and 4 bases from J, leaving 9 bases between. Germline V gives CDR1 LGHNT, CDR2 FRNRAP. The CDR3 DNA reads as TGTGCTAGTGGTTTGACCGGACTTAATCAGCCCCAGCATTTT. Translation: CASGLTGLNQPQHF. Combining the CDR3 with reference TRBV12-5 and TRBJ1-5 gives the whole variable domain DARVTQTPRHKVTEMGQEVTMRCQPILGHNTVFWYRQTMMQGLELLAYFRNRAPLDDSGMPKDRFSAEMPDATLATLKIQPSEPRDSAVYFCASGLTGLNQPQHFGDGTRLSIL.

A few counts support this clone. The chain employs TRBV27 and TRBJ2-2, with D perhaps matching TRBD1 (5 bases). CDR1 is MNHEY, CDR2 SMNVEV, per germline (reference sequence). Trimming cost V 5 bases and J 6 bases, with 16 bases left between them. CDR3 length: 15 amino acids. The CDR3 sequence is CASSPGIGVAGELFF. In DNA form, the CDR3 reads TGTGCCAGCAGTCCAGGGATTGGGGTTGCCGGGGAGCTGTTTTTT.

The chain carries TRBV13 and TRBJ2-7; TRBD1 might be the D (5 bases). The CDR3 runs 14 residues. V lost 0 bases to trimming and J lost 6 bases, with 12 bases between them. Germline V gene sequence: CDR1 PRHDT, CDR2 FYEKMQ (reference sequence). The CDR3 coding sequence is TGTGCCAGCAGCTTAGGCCGTGGGGCTCCCGAGCAGTACTTC. It encodes CASSLGRGAPEQYF. The full variable domain, its missing parts supplied by reference TRBV13 and TRBJ2-7, is AAGVIQSPRHLIKEKRETATLKCYPIPRHDTVYWYQQGPGQDPQFLISFYEKMQSDKGSIPDRFSAQQFSDYHSELNMSSLELGDSALYFCASSLGRGAPEQYFGPGTRLTVT.

The chain is built from TRBV11-2 and TRBJ2-5, with unresolved D. V was pared by 1 base and J by 7 bases, with 4 bases between. Germline V CDR1 and CDR2: SGHAT, FQNNGV. The CDR3 covers 11 residues. The CDR3: CASSLGGTQYF. Written as DNA, the CDR3 is TGTGCCAGCAGCTTAGGAGGGACCCAGTACTTC. Using reference TRBV11-2 and TRBJ2-5 for the parts outside the CDR3, the full variable domain is EAGVAQSPRYKIIEKRQSVAFWCNPISGHATLYWYQQILGQGPKLLIQFQNNGVVDDSQLPKDRFSAERLKGVDSTLKIQPAKLEDSAVYLCASSLGGTQYFGPGTRLLVL.

The chain uses TRBV11-2 and TRBJ2-1, with 7 nucleotides matching TRBD1. Germline CDR1 is SGHAT and CDR2 is FQNNGV. This CDR3 has 16 residues. V gave up 3 bases and J gave up 7 bases; unmatched junction bases: 12. The CDR3 here is CASSLRTGALGNEQFF. The CDR3 nucleotides read TGTGCCAGCAGCTTGAGGACAGGAGCCCTCGGAAATGAGCAGTTCTTC.

The rearrangement links TRBV27 to TRBJ2-7; 9 bases fit TRBD2. J was trimmed by 0 bases and V by 5 bases; bases with no gene match: 5. In germline, CDR1 is MNHEY, CDR2 SMNVEV (reference sequence). This CDR3 region has 15 residues. CDR3 nucleotides: TGTGCCAGCAGTCCCGGACTAGCGAGCTCCTACGAGCAGTACGTC. It translates to CASSPGLASSYEQYV.

By share of the sample, this clone is hyperexpanded. The rearrangement joins TRBV19 to TRBJ1-3, with 7 bases that match TRBD1. Germline V gives CDR1 LNHDA, CDR2 SQIVND (reference sequence). The CDR3 covers 16 residues. The V and J ends lost 3 bases and 2 bases, in that order; junction bases with no gene match: 7. CDR3 in amino acids: CASSIRDRGTGNTIYF. The CDR3 nucleotides read TGTGCCAGTAGTATCCGGGACAGAGGAACTGGAAACACCATATATTTT.

The rearrangement links TRBV18 to TRBJ2-5; D possibly corresponds to TRBD2 (6 bases). This CDR3 is built from 17 residues. Trimming took 4 bases from V and 1 from J, leaving 19 bases between them. CDR1 and CDR2 from the germline V gene are KGHSH and LQKENI. As DNA, the CDR3 is TGTGCCAGCTCACTTCGTGCCCGGGGAGGAATCCAAGAGACCCAGTACTTC. Translating it yields CASSLRARGGIQETQYF.